This TCR beta chain was captured by sequencing in a study of CD8+ T cells in alopecia areata. Study as a whole: Treated patients received severity scores based on the percentage of scalp area affected.

Extraction of RNA preceded its reverse transcription into cDNA, which served as the sequencing template. Only in-frame clones appear in the TCRdb table, and some are missing; sequencing was by immunoSEQ multiplex PCR. Seen here are approximately 300,000 clones, roughly 64% observed once, and the top ten hold around 1.8%. The CDR3 runs 19 residues. V shed 3 bases, J shed 2 bases, and the junction held 18 bases outside the gene matches. CDR1 and CDR2 (germline): SNHLY, FYNNEI. Treatment indicated: oral pan-JAK inhibitor, 5-10 mg twice daily. The sorting of PBMCs gave CD4+ and CD8+ T cells. The source material was CD4+ T cells sorted from blood, sampled at week 24, from a patient treated with tofacitinib. The sequence was obtained from a human donor with alopecia areata. The V and J genes are TRBV2 and TRBJ1-2; 7 bases agree with TRBD1. The CDR3 loop reads CASSEEGRTGPALNYGYTF. The CDR3 bases are TGTGCCAGCAGTGAGGAGGGAAGGACAGGTCCGGCTTTAAACTATGGCTACACCTTC.